Here is one T cell receptor beta chain with its context. These data originate in a study of control samples from healthy donors and cancer patients. The assay was immunoSEQ multiplex PCR, and TCRdb's table has in-frame clones only and misses some. The sample gives over 100,000 clones, more than 85% of which show up once; 15% to 20% is in the top ten. Germline V gene data show CDR1 as LNHDA and CDR2 as SQIVND (reference sequence). The V segment lost 3 bases and the J segment 2 bases; nucleotides outside the gene matches: 0. The CDR3 contains 14 residues. The specimen was blood. This TCR was sampled from a woman aged 50 to 60 in good health. The chain employs TRBV19 and TRBJ2-1; 8 nucleotides match TRBD2. CDR3: CASSMGLAYNEQFF. In nucleotides, the CDR3 is TGTGCCAGTAGTATGGGACTAGCCTACAATGAGCAGTTCTTC.